This T cell receptor (beta chain) was captured by sequencing in a study of blood T cell repertoires in COVID-19. Study in general: Some COVID-19 samples were acute and others convalescent; all came from the United States, Italy and Spain. Sample material is recorded as cDNA or gDNA derived from T cells, B-cell-depleted T cells, or PBMCs.

Clinical history reported by participants formed the basis on which cohorts were assigned. In Cohort 3, a recovered donor had either two negative PCRs, clearance, or symptom resolution. Using immunoSEQ multiplex PCR, the repertoire was profiled, and TCRdb retains in-frame clones only, with some absent. Of some 250,000 clones listed, 70% to 90% are singletons. The sequence was obtained from a woman in her forties or fifties who had recovered from COVID-19. The sample comprised PBMCs or T cells enriched from blood (not recorded which).

The CDR3 sequence: CASGWKTGDTEAFF. DNA of the CDR3: TGTGCCAGCGGATGGAAGACGGGGGACACTGAAGCTTTCTTT. The V call is TRBV2, the J call TRBJ1-1, with D possibly being TRBD1 (5 bases). Germline values: CDR1 SNHLY, CDR2 FYNNEI. V dropped 8 bases and J dropped 3 bases, with 16 bases sitting between them. The CDR3 has 14 residues.